These 28 T cell receptor beta chains originate from one sample sequenced in a study of CD8+ T cells in alopecia areata. Specified treatment: oral pan-JAK inhibitor, 5-10 mg twice daily. RNA, once extracted, was reverse transcribed into cDNA for use as the sequencing template. The protocol was immunoSEQ multiplex PCR, while the TCRdb copy is restricted to in-frame clones and leaves out a portion. The table shows some 180,000 clones, with 51% occurring only once. Sample: CD8+ T cells sorted from blood, taken at week 52, from a patient treated with tofacitinib. The receptors were gathered from a human donor with alopecia areata.

V gene TRBV5-6 combines with J gene TRBJ1-2; a weak D match, TRBD1 (6 bases). CDR1 and CDR2 (germline): SGHDT, YYEEEE. V was shortened by 0 bases and J by 2 bases, with 8 bases between the two germline ends. The CDR3 has 14 amino acids. The CDR3 region is CASSLGTANYGYTF. CDR3 nucleotide sequence: TGTGCCAGCAGCTTGGGGACAGCAAACTATGGCTACACCTTC.

The chain joins TRBV5-6 to TRBJ1-5, with D tentatively TRBD1 (5 bases). Deletions cut 3 bases from V and 0 bases from J, with 10 bases between. This CDR3 is built from 15 residues. The V gene's germline CDR1 is SGHDT and CDR2 YYEEEE. The CDR3 loop is CASSSGPISNQPQHF. Here the CDR3 DNA reads TGTGCCAGCAGCTCGGGACCGATTAGCAATCAGCCCCAGCATTTT.

This clone occurred a few times. The rearrangement links TRBV7-9 to TRBJ2-6; D unresolved. Trimming removed 5 bases at V and 3 bases at J, with 11 bases between. The CDR3 spans 15 residues. Germline V gene data show CDR1 as SEHNR and CDR2 as FQNEAQ (reference sequence). In DNA, the CDR3 is TGTGCCAGCAGCCCCCCGTTAGGTGGGGCCAACGTCCTGACTTTC. Translation: CASSPPLGGANVLTF.

With respect to this clone: The same CDR3 also results from other DNA sequences found in this sample. The J gene is TRBJ2-1, the V gene TRBV27; weak D call: TRBD2 (5 bases). This CDR3 contains 12 residues. V lost 2 bases to trimming and J lost 8 bases, with 7 bases between them. Germline assignment: CDR1 MNHEY and CDR2 SMNVEV (reference sequence). CDR3 residues: CASSLRGDEQFF. The DNA of the CDR3 is TGTGCCAGCAGTTTACGGGGTGATGAGCAGTTCTTC.

The chain recombines TRBV5-1 with TRBJ2-3; TRBD2 aligns across 8 bases. V gave up 2 bases and J gave up 3 bases; unmatched junction bases: 5. Looked up from germline, CDR1 is SGHRS and CDR2 is YFSETQ. The length of the CDR3 is 15 residues. In nucleotides, the CDR3 is TGCGCCAGCAGCTTCTTCGGGGGGGTTACAGATACGCAGTATTTT. It translates to CASSFFGGVTDTQYF.

As to this clone: Other nucleotide sequences in the sample specify the same CDR3. This sequence joins TRBV5-1 and TRBJ2-7; weak D call: TRBD2 (6 bases). Trimming cost V 0 bases and J 1 base, with 8 bases left between them. Germline V gives CDR1 SGHRS, CDR2 YFSETQ. The CDR3 loop spans 14 amino acids. CDR3 sequence reads: CASSLEAGSYEQYF. For the CDR3, the DNA is TGCGCCAGCAGCTTGGAGGCGGGATCCTACGAGCAGTACTTC.

The chain uses TRBV30 and TRBJ1-5; 7 bases map to TRBD1. Germline loops: CDR1 GTSNPN, CDR2 SVGIG (reference sequence). The CDR3 loop spans 15 amino acids. The V and J ends lost 1 base and 7 bases, in that order; junction bases with no gene match: 10. The CDR3 loop reads CAWSGDRARGQPQHF. The CDR3 region has the DNA TGTGCCTGGAGTGGCGACAGGGCCCGAGGGCAGCCCCAGCATTTT.

This chain uses TRBV7-2 with TRBJ1-2, with TRBD1 matching 7 bases. This CDR3 has 14 residues. The V gene's germline CDR1 is SGHTA and CDR2 FQGNSA. V lost 7 bases to trimming and J lost 4 bases; unmatched junction nucleotides: 9. Here the CDR3 DNA reads TGTGCCAGCAACCCGGAGGGGGCGGCCTATGGCTACACCTTC. This gives the protein CASNPEGAAYGYTF. Full variable domain (missing parts from reference TRBV7-2 and TRBJ1-2): GAGVSQSPSNKVTEKGKDVELRCDPISGHTALYWYRQSLGQGLEFLIYFQGNSAPDKSGLPSDRFSAERTGGSVSTLTIQRTQQEDSAVYLCASNPEGAAYGYTFGSGTRLTVV.

The V gene is TRBV27, the J gene TRBJ2-3; 8 bases match TRBD2. CDR1 and CDR2 from the germline V gene are MNHEY and SMNVEV (reference sequence). There are 17 residues in the CDR3. The J segment lost 2 bases and the V segment lost 4 bases, leaving 11 bases of the junction unmatched. The CDR3 loop reads CASSSLPKRGHTDTQYF. In nucleotides, the CDR3 is TGTGCCAGCAGTTCCCTCCCAAAGCGGGGGCACACAGATACGCAGTATTTT.

This clone has a handful of counts. The chain employs TRBV7-9 and TRBJ2-7, with 9 bases identical to TRBD1. This CDR3 is 17 amino acids long. CDR1 is SEHNR, CDR2 FQNEAQ, per germline (reference sequence). V lost 1 base, J lost 4 bases, and 11 bases stayed unmatched. This chain's CDR3 is CASSLVAGTGKTYEQYF. CDR3 nucleotide sequence: TGTGCCAGCAGCTTAGTCGCCGGGACAGGGAAAACGTACGAGCAGTACTTC.

This sequence joins TRBV14 and TRBJ2-7; a possible D gene is TRBD2 (6 bases). This CDR3 spans 13 amino acids. Germline CDR1 reads SGHDN; CDR2 reads FVKESK. Trimming shortened V by 0 bases and J by 4 bases, and 7 bases separated the two germline ends. As DNA, the CDR3 is TGTGCCAGCAGCCAAGAACGGGGGTACGAGCAGTACTTC. Residues: CASSQERGYEQYF.

This clone turned up a few times. The V gene is TRBV5-6, the J gene TRBJ2-7; TRBD1 matches 7 bases. This CDR3 has 15 amino acids. The junction had 11 bases not matched to a gene; V was cut back by 3 bases and J by 5 bases. Germline assignment: CDR1 SGHDT and CDR2 YYEEEE. The CDR3 is CASSSSDRPLNEQYF. The DNA of the CDR3 is TGTGCCAGCAGCTCATCGGACAGGCCCCTCAACGAGCAGTACTTC.

The gene calls are TRBV13 and TRBJ1-3; D gene ambiguous. The V end was cut by 3 bases, the J end by 0 bases, with 18 bases between. This CDR3 spans 18 amino acids. The germline V gene has CDR1 PRHDT and CDR2 FYEKMQ (reference sequence). CDR3 nucleotides: TGTGCCAGCAGCTTCGGGCCCCCCCAGGCGAGCTCTGGAAACACCATATATTTT. As protein: CASSFGPPQASSGNTIYF.

The chain uses TRBV7-3 and TRBJ2-3; TRBD2 matches 8 bases. CDR3 length: 16 residues. The germline V gene has CDR1 SGHTA and CDR2 FQGTGA. The V segment lost 5 bases and the J segment 2 bases; nucleotides outside the gene matches: 9. The CDR3 DNA follows: TGTGCCAGCAGCCCTCACCTGCGGGGGGCCACAGATACGCAGTATTTT. It specifies CASSPHLRGATDTQYF.

In its sample, this clone was seen a few times. The chain is built from TRBV30 and TRBJ2-1, with a tentative D call TRBD2 (6 bases). Trimming took 7 bases from V and 0 from J, leaving 13 bases between them. Germline CDR1 is GTSNPN and CDR2 is SVGIG (reference sequence). This CDR3 is 14 amino acids long. Here the CDR3 reads CASRRDRSYNEQFF. The CDR3 DNA follows: TGTGCCTCACGGCGGGACCGCTCCTACAATGAGCAGTTCTTC.

This clone was counted only a few times. The chain links TRBV29-1 to TRBJ1-2; 11 bases are shared with TRBD1. V shed 0 bases and J 2 bases; nucleotides not matched to a gene: 5. In germline, CDR1 is SQVTM, CDR2 ANQGSEA. The CDR3 extends over 16 amino acids. The CDR3 DNA follows: TGCAGCGTTGAAGATCGGGGACAGGGGGGGAACTATGGCTACACCTTC. Its protein product is CSVEDRGQGGNYGYTF.

This chain links TRBV7-9 with TRBJ2-3; 8 nucleotides match TRBD2. Germline trimming cut 1 base from V and 0 bases from J; bases unmatched to any gene: 3. The CDR3 totals 16 residues. Per germline, CDR1 SEHNR and CDR2 FQNEAQ (reference sequence). The DNA for the CDR3 is TGTGCCAGCAGCTTAGTTCCTAGCGGGAGCACAGATACGCAGTATTTT. It encodes CASSLVPSGSTDTQYF.

The chain couples TRBV30 to TRBJ1-6, with no clear D. V was clipped by 2 bases and J by 9 bases, with 11 bases between them. The CDR3 length is 13 residues. CDR1 is GTSNPN and CDR2 is SVGIG in the germline V gene (reference sequence). CDR3 coding DNA: TGTGCCTGGAGTTCCAAATTTCTTTCACCCCTCCACTTT. Its translation is CAWSSKFLSPLHF.

This clone has just a few counts. The chain has TRBV7-3 and TRBJ2-1; D not resolved. The germline gives CDR1 SGHTA, CDR2 FQGTGA. The CDR3 is made up of 15 amino acids. V lost 5 bases, J lost 0 bases, and 11 bases lay in between. CDR3 DNA sequence: TGTGCCAGCAGCCCTCGAATGAGCTCCTACAATGAGCAGTTCTTC. This codes for CASSPRMSSYNEQFF.

This clone was seen only a few times. J is TRBJ2-1 and V is TRBV29-1; possible D gene TRBD1, 6 bases. The CDR3 runs to 12 residues. With 4 bases removed from V and 7 bases from J, the gap between germline ends came to 11 bases. Per the germline V gene, CDR1 is SQVTM and CDR2 is ANQGSEA. CDR3 nucleotide sequence: TGCAGCGTTGCTGGACAGCGTAATGAGCAGTTCTTC. It encodes CSVAGQRNEQFF.

V is TRBV29-1 and J is TRBJ1-2, with unresolved D. Trimming pared 0 bases from V and 0 bases from J, leaving 8 bases between. From germline, CDR1 is SQVTM and CDR2 ANQGSEA. The CDR3 runs 14 residues. CDR3 region: CSVEDQQANYGYTF. CDR3 DNA: TGCAGCGTTGAAGATCAACAAGCTAACTATGGCTACACCTTC.

The genes are TRBV11-2 and TRBJ2-7; D is uncertain. Germline V gene data show CDR1 as SGHAT and CDR2 as FQNNGV. This CDR3 spans 12 amino acids. Trimming pared 0 bases from V and 6 bases from J, leaving 6 bases between. The CDR3 protein is CASSLDRVEQYF. The CDR3 region has the DNA TGTGCCAGCAGCTTAGATCGCGTCGAGCAGTACTTC.

This clone was seen a handful of times. This chain joins TRBV6-5 and TRBJ2-7; D gene unclear. The V gene lost 7 bases and the J gene lost 4 bases, with 14 bases spanning the gap. CDR1 MNHEY and CDR2 SVGAGI come from the germline V gene. The CDR3 covers 13 residues. CDR3 region: CASTITWGYEQYF. CDR3 coding DNA: TGTGCCAGCACCATAACCTGGGGATACGAGCAGTACTTC.

The chain uses TRBV29-1 and TRBJ1-1; D call uncertain. The germline gives CDR1 SQVTM, CDR2 ANQGSEA. This CDR3 contains 10 residues. V lost 4 bases and J 9 bases, leaving 9 bases between the germline ends. The CDR3 sequence is CSVGQPQAFF. The CDR3 DNA sequence: TGCAGCGTTGGTCAGCCCCAAGCTTTCTTT.

This clone appeared a few times. This chain links TRBV29-1 with TRBJ1-1, with 9 bases lining up with TRBD1. Trimming cost V 5 bases and J 10 bases; bases outside gene matches: 2. Germline values: CDR1 SQVTM, CDR2 ANQGSEA. The CDR3 spans 10 residues. In nucleotides, the CDR3 is TGCAGCGTTCAGACAGGGGGAGCTTTCTTT. This gives the protein CSVQTGGAFF. Using reference TRBV29-1 and TRBJ1-1 for the parts outside the CDR3, the full variable domain is SAVISQKPSRDICQRGTSLTIQCQVDSQVTMMFWYRQQPGQSLTLIATANQGSEATYESGFVIDKFPISRPNLTFSTLTVSNMSPEDSSIYLCSVQTGGAFFGQGTRLTVV.

This clone occurred a few times. The chain recombines TRBV6-6 with TRBJ2-1; D remains unclear. The CDR3 loop spans 15 amino acids. Trimming removed 5 bases from V and 0 bases from J, with 11 bases in between. The V gene's germline CDR1 is MNHNY and CDR2 SVGAGI (reference sequence). CDR3 DNA: TGTGCCAGCAGTGTTCATCAAAGCTCCTACAATGAGCAGTTCTTC. Its protein is CASSVHQSSYNEQFF.

This chain uses TRBV4-3 with TRBJ2-7; D not certain. The germline V and J ends were trimmed by 1 base and 0 bases, with 10 bases remaining between them. Germline V gives CDR1 LGHNA, CDR2 YSLEER. The CDR3 loop spans 15 amino acids. The CDR3, as DNA: TGCGCCAGCAGCCAAGTGTGGGCAGCCTCCTACGAGCAGTACTTC. Amino acids: CASSQVWAASYEQYF.

CDR3 amino acids: CASSLGLAGITYEQYF. Here the CDR3 DNA reads TGTGCCAGCAGCCTCGGACTAGCGGGGATAACCTACGAGCAGTACTTC. V gene TRBV4-2 combines with J gene TRBJ2-7; 12 bases match TRBD2. The CDR3 loop spans 16 amino acids. Germline values: CDR1 LGHNA, CDR2 YNFKEQ. V gave up 4 bases and J gave up 2 bases; unmatched junction bases: 6.